The TCR beta chain described here comes from a study of early T cells in non-severe SARS-CoV-2 infection. The wider study: Whole-blood bulk RNA, unsorted, was sequenced, and chains were unpaired. Study-wide results and caveats: A preference for anti-spike CD8 responses marked VDJdb matching, which missed private and CD4 specificities.

Ten or more counts support this clonotype. The antigen is undetermined. Each cDNA molecule carried a unique molecular identifier. From the 5' RACE reads, TCRdb called clonotypes with MiXCR, one entry per CDR3 protein. The repertoire consists of tens of thousands of distinct CDR3 sequences, with about a tenth occurring once and the leading ten covering less than 25%. The V end lost 4 bases, the J end lost 7 bases, and 13 bases lay between the germline ends. The CDR3 spans 14 residues. Germline V gene lookup returns CDR1 MGHRA and CDR2 YSYEKL. The origin of this receptor is an adult who was a healthcare worker with PCR-confirmed SARS-CoV-2 infection or an uninfected control (not recorded which). The chain combines TRBV4-1 with TRBJ2-2; the D gene is possibly TRBD2 (6 bases). The sample comprised whole blood. CDR3 bases: TGCGCCAGCAGCCCTCCCTTGCGGGGCGGGGAGCTGTTTTTT. Encoded protein: CASSPPLRGGELFF.